Listed below are T cell receptor beta chains from one sample, sequenced in a study of human T cells and chemical hapten exposure. MiXCR, applied by TCRdb to the RACE reads, yields one record per CDR3 protein. The sample records 60,000 to 75,000 distinct CDR3 sequences, around 7% being singletons. The sample consisted of whole blood, taken in connection with sensitization to the hapten diphenylcyclopropenone (DPC). The receptor source for this set is a woman under 40 with alopecia areata. Some clones in this sample may be carry-over from other donors' samples. Both conserved end residues are part of each CDR3. The D gene is left open where the match is weak. Expanded clones get a size class; other rows say once, few or many, or leave the size out.

TGTGCCAGCTCGATTGATAGCTCCTACAATGAGCAGTTCTTC | CASSIDSSYNEQFF | TRBV18 | NA | TRBJ2-1 | many
TGCGCCAGCAGCTTGAGACTAGCGGGGGACAATGAGCAGTTCTTC | CASSLRLAGDNEQFF | TRBV5-1 | TRBD2 | TRBJ2-1 | many
TGTGCCAGCAGCTTGGCAGGGACAAGAAACACCATATATTTT | CASSLAGTRNTIYF | TRBV5-4 | NA | TRBJ1-3 | few
TGTGCCAGCAGTTTTAAGGGGGCTGAAGCTTTCTTT | CASSFKGAEAFF | TRBV12-3/TRBV12-4 | NA | TRBJ1-1 | few
TGCAGCGTACCACCGACAGAGCATACGCAGTATTTT | CSVPPTEHTQYF | TRBV29-1 | NA | TRBJ2-3 | many
TGCAGCGTTGATCAAGGATACGGGGAGGACACTGAAGCTTTCTTT | CSVDQGYGEDTEAFF | TRBV29-1 | NA | TRBJ1-1 | many
TGTGCCAGCAGCCCGCTTCTTCGGGGGGATGTAGAGACCCAGTACTTC | CASSPLLRGDVETQYF | TRBV3-1 | TRBD2 | TRBJ2-5 | many
TGCGCCAGCAGCCAAGATGGACAGGGGACGACTGCTGGGGCCAACGTCCTGACTTTC | CASSQDGQGTTAGANVLTF | TRBV4-1 | TRBD1 | TRBJ2-6 | NA
TGTGCCAGCAGAGGGGGGACAGGGAGAAGGTCTGGGGCCAACGTCCTGACTTTC | CASRGGTGRRSGANVLTF | TRBV6-5 | TRBD1 | TRBJ2-6 | many
TGCAGCGTTGGAAGGACAGAAGAGACCCAGTACTTC | CSVGRTEETQYF | TRBV29-1 | NA | TRBJ2-5 | many
TGTGCCAGCAGGGGGGCGTTGGTTGACAGACCTTCACCCCTCCACTTT | CASRGALVDRPSPLHF | TRBV2 | NA | TRBJ1-6 | NA
TGCGCCAGCAGCTCCGGACTAGCGGGGGCCATTCCTAGCTCCTACAATGAGCAGTTCTTC | CASSSGLAGAIPSSYNEQFF | TRBV5-1 | TRBD2 | TRBJ2-1 | NA
TGTGCCAGCAGTCGACAGGGAGGAAATTCACCCCTCCACTTT | CASSRQGGNSPLHF | TRBV6-1 | TRBD1 | TRBJ1-6 | many
TGCAGCGTTTCTTGGGCAGATACGCAGTATTTT | CSVSWADTQYF | TRBV29-1 | NA | TRBJ2-3 | NA
TGTGCCAGCAGCCAACGGGGTACGCAGTATTTT | CASSQRGTQYF | TRBV14 | NA | TRBJ2-3 | many
TGTGCCAGCAGCGGGTGGTTCGAGAACAATGAGCAGTTCTTC | CASSGWFENNEQFF | TRBV5-6 | NA | TRBJ2-1 | NA
TGTGCCAGCAGCTTGGCCGTACAGGGTTTCTCTGAAGCTTTCTTT | CASSLAVQGFSEAFF | TRBV5-6 | NA | TRBJ1-1 | many
TGTGCCAGCAGCTTAGGACTAGTAATAGATACGCAGTATTTT | CASSLGLVIDTQYF | TRBV11-2 | NA | TRBJ2-3 | many
TGCAGTGCTAGATTACTAAAGTCTGGGAACACCGGGGAGCTGTTTTTT | CSARLLKSGNTGELFF | TRBV20-1 | NA | TRBJ2-2 | many
TGCGCCAGCAGCCCAGGACAGGGTACTAATGAAAAACTGTTTTTT | CASSPGQGTNEKLFF | TRBV5-1 | TRBD1 | TRBJ1-4 | NA
TGTGCCAGCAGTTTACACAGGGGAGGCACTGAAGCTTTCTTT | CASSLHRGGTEAFF | TRBV12-3/TRBV12-4 | TRBD1 | TRBJ1-1 | many
TGTGCCAGTAGTATAGAGAAGACAGCCCCCGGCTATGGCTACACCTTC | CASSIEKTAPGYGYTF | TRBV19 | NA | TRBJ1-2 | few
TGCGCACCTTTTCCCCCCATGGCTCCCGAGCAGTACTTC | CAPFPPMAPEQYF | TRBV23-1 | NA | TRBJ2-7 | few
TGTGCCAGTAGTATGGACCACGGCAATCAGCCCCAGCATTTT | CASSMDHGNQPQHF | TRBV19 | NA | TRBJ1-5 | NA
TGTGCCAGCTGCAGCCAGCCGTACACTGAAGCTTTCTTT | CASCSQPYTEAFF | TRBV6-6 | NA | TRBJ1-1 | NA
TGTGCCACCAGCAGACCCATCGGGACCGCGGCAGGGGAAGCTTTCTTT | CATSRPIGTAAGEAFF | TRBV15 | NA | TRBJ1-1 | many
TGCACCAGCAGCCTCAAAGCGGGGTCTAGCACAGATACGCAGTATTTT | CTSSLKAGSSTDTQYF | TRBV1 | NA | TRBJ2-3 | many
TGTGCCAGCAGCTCCGGACAGGGCGCGAACACCGGGGAGCTGTTTTTT | CASSSGQGANTGELFF | TRBV7-7 | TRBD1 | TRBJ2-2 | few
TGTGCCAGCACCAGGGACGGTCTCGGTCTCGAGCCCCAGCATTTT | CASTRDGLGLEPQHF | TRBV6-2/TRBV6-3 | NA | TRBJ1-5 | many
TGTGCCAGTAGTATTACAGGGAGCTCCTACGAGCAGTACTTC | CASSITGSSYEQYF | TRBV19 | NA | TRBJ2-7 | many
TGTGCCAGCAGTTTGTCCGGTGAAGCTTTCTTT | CASSLSGEAFF | TRBV12-3/TRBV12-4 | NA | TRBJ1-1 | NA
TGCAGCGTAGGATCAATTGGGATTACTAAATATGGCTACACCTTC | CSVGSIGITKYGYTF | TRBV29-1 | NA | TRBJ1-2 | few
TGCAGCGCCTTACTTTTAACAGACTATGGCTACACCTTC | CSALLLTDYGYTF | TRBV29-1 | NA | TRBJ1-2 | many
TGCAGCGTTGTCAGAGACAGGGGGCTTTCGGGCACTGAAGCTTTCTTT | CSVVRDRGLSGTEAFF | TRBV29-1 | TRBD1 | TRBJ1-1 | many
TGTGCCATCAGTGAGAGTCGGACGGACTCGGAGCTGTTTTTT | CAISESRTDSELFF | TRBV10-3 | NA | TRBJ2-2 | many
TGTGCCAGCAGCCAAGCGGGGCGGACATACAATGAGCAGTTCTTC | CASSQAGRTYNEQFF | TRBV3-1 | NA | TRBJ2-1 | many
TGCAGTGCTCCCACCCTAGCGGGGGTACAAGAGACCCAGTACTTC | CSAPTLAGVQETQYF | TRBV20-1 | TRBD2 | TRBJ2-5 | NA
TGTGCAAGTCGCCGTAGGGGGGAATCCGGGAAGCATGAGCAGTTCTTC | CASRRRGESGKHEQFF | TRBV12-2 | NA | TRBJ2-1 | few
TGCGCCAGCTCTCGGACTGCTCAAGAGACCCAGTACTTC | CASSRTAQETQYF | TRBV5-1 | NA | TRBJ2-5 | many
TGTGCCATCAGTGGTCCGAGGGGGGGCACTGAAGCTTTCTTT | CAISGPRGGTEAFF | TRBV10-3 | NA | TRBJ1-1 | NA
TGCAGTGCCCGGTCCAGGGGTTATCTGCTAGCGGGGGGCACAGATACGCAGTATTTT | CSARSRGYLLAGGTDTQYF | TRBV20-1 | TRBD2 | TRBJ2-3 | many
TGTGCCAGCTCACCAACGAGGGGGGGCCTGGATGAGCAGTTCTTC | CASSPTRGGLDEQFF | TRBV18 | NA | TRBJ2-1 | NA
TGTGCCAGCAGCCGATTACAGGGGATTAACTATGGCTACACCTTC | CASSRLQGINYGYTF | TRBV5-5 | TRBD1 | TRBJ1-2 | many
TGTGCCAGCAGTTACAGTGAGGGCGCGGCCACTGAAGCTTTCTTT | CASSYSEGAATEAFF | TRBV6-5 | NA | TRBJ1-1 | many
TGTGCCAGCAGTAAGGGACAGCCACAAGAGACCCAGTACTTC | CASSKGQPQETQYF | TRBV13 | TRBD1 | TRBJ2-5 | many
TGTGCCAGCAGCCAAGGCGGGGGCAGGATGGATACGCAGTATTTT | CASSQGGGRMDTQYF | TRBV7-2 | NA | TRBJ2-3 | many
TGTGCCAGCAGCACGAGGACTAGTTTCACAGATACGCAGTATTTT | CASSTRTSFTDTQYF | TRBV7-2 | TRBD2 | TRBJ2-3 | many
TGTGCCAGCAGCCAAGATTTGCCGGGACAGCTATATAGCAATCAGCCCCAGCATTTT | CASSQDLPGQLYSNQPQHF | TRBV3-1 | TRBD1 | TRBJ1-5 | NA
TGTGCCAGCAGCGTAGGGGGTGTGATGGGCACTGAAGCTTTCTTT | CASSVGGVMGTEAFF | TRBV9 | NA | TRBJ1-1 | NA
TGTGCCAGCAGCTATGACAATCAGCCCCAGCATTTT | CASSYDNQPQHF | TRBV12-3/TRBV12-4 | NA | TRBJ1-5 | NA